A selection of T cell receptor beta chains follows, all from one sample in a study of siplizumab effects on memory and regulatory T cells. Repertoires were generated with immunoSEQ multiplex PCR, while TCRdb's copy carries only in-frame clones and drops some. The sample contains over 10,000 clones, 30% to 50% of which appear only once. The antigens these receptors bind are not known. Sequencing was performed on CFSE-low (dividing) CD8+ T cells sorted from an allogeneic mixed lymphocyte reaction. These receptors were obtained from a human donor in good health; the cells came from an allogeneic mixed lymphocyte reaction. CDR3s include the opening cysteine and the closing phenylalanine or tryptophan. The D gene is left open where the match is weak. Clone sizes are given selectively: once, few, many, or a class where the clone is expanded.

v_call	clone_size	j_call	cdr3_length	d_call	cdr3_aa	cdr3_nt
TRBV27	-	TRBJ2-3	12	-	CASSLGGDTQYF	TGTGCCAGCAGTTTAGGAGGGGATACGCAGTATTTT
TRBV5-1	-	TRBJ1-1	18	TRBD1	CASSLAPPGQKMNTEAFF	TGCGCCAGCAGCTTGGCACCACCGGGACAGAAAATGAACACTGAAGCTTTCTTT
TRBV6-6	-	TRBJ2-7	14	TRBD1	CASSYGTGAYEQYF	TGTGCCAGCAGTTATGGGACAGGAGCCTACGAGCAGTACTTC
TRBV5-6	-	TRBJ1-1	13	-	CASRDSYNTEAFF	TGTGCCAGCAGGGACAGTTACAACACTGAAGCTTTCTTT
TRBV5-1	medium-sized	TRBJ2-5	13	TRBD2	CASSPGGEETQYF	TGCGCCAGCAGCCCGGGAGGGGAAGAGACCCAGTACTTC
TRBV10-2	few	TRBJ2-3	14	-	CASSVGELGDTQYF	TGCGCCAGCAGTGTAGGGGAGCTAGGGGATACGCAGTATTTT
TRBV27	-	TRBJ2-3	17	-	CASSWDRTPQPADTQYF	TGTGCCAGCAGTTGGGATCGGACTCCCCAACCCGCAGATACGCAGTATTTT
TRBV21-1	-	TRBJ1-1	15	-	CASSKDRGRRTEAFF	TGTGCCAGCAGCAAAGACAGGGGCCGTCGGACTGAAGCTTTCTTT
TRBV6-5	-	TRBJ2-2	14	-	CASSYGQGNGELFF	TGTGCCAGCAGTTACGGTCAGGGTAACGGGGAGCTGTTTTTT
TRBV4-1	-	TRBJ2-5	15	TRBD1	CASSLSDRDQETQYF	TGCGCCAGCAGCCTATCGGACAGGGACCAAGAGACCCAGTACTTC
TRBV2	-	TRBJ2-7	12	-	CASSTGLGEQYF	TGTGCCAGCAGTACGGGTTTAGGCGAGCAGTACTTC
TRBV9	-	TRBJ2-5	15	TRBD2	CASSPRLAGTKTQYF	TGTGCCAGCAGCCCCCGACTAGCGGGGACGAAGACCCAGTACTTC
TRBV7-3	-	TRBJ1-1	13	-	CASSPRGGTEAFF	TGTGCCAGCAGCCCAAGGGGGGGAACTGAAGCTTTCTTT
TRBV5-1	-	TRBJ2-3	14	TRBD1	CASSPGQGGDTQYF	TGCGCCAGCAGCCCCGGACAGGGAGGAGATACGCAGTATTTT
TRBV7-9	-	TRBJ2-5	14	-	CASSAGNSRETQYF	TGTGCCAGCAGCGCCGGGAACAGCAGAGAGACCCAGTACTTC
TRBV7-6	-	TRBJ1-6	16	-	CASSLGYPGTSSPLHF	TGTGCCAGCAGCTTAGGTTATCCAGGGACCTCTTCACCCCTCCACTTT
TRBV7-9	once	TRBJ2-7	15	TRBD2	CASSPTGLGSYEQYF	TGTGCCAGCAGCCCGACCGGACTAGGTTCCTACGAGCAGTACTTC
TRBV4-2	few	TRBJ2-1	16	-	CASSQELRVSYNEQFF	TGTGCCAGCAGCCAAGAGTTACGTGTCTCCTACAATGAGCAGTTCTTC
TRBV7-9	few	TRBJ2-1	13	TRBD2	CASSLGGEGEQFF	TGTGCCAGCAGCTTAGGTGGGGAGGGTGAGCAGTTCTTC
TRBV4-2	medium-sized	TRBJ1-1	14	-	CASIENEMNTEAFF	TGTGCCAGCATCGAAAACGAGATGAACACTGAAGCTTTCTTT
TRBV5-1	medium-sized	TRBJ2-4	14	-	CASSLAGEENIQYF	TGCGCCAGCAGCTTGGCAGGGGAGGAGAACATTCAGTACTTC